This entry features one TCR beta chain sequence. Mismatch with germline at one junction end may stem from a read error. With a J-beta primer mix and a sample-barcoded 5' primer, a second PCR ran roughly 6 to 12 cycles. TCRdb redid the calling of the 5' RACE reads with MiXCR, one entry per CDR3 protein. In the table there are 700,000 to 900,000 distinct CDR3 sequences, about 53% of which are singletons. The record originates from a study of blood T cells in healthy people across ages. The sample comprised blood. This receptor was taken from a man older than 75 in good health.

The CDR3 bases are TGCGCCTGCAGCTTGAGAGACCGGACGCAAGAGACCCAGTACTTC. It specifies CACSLRDRTQETQYF. The chain uses TRBV5-1 and TRBJ2-5; D ambiguous. The V gene's germline CDR1 is SGHRS and CDR2 YFSETQ. CDR3 length: 15 amino acids. The variable domain in full, completed from reference TRBV5-1 and TRBJ2-5, reads KAGVTQTPRYLIKTRGQQVTLSCSPISGHRSVSWYQQTPGQGLQFLFEYFSETQRNKGNFPGRFSGRQFSNSRSEMNVSTLELGDSALYLCACSLRDRTQETQYFGPGTRLLVL.